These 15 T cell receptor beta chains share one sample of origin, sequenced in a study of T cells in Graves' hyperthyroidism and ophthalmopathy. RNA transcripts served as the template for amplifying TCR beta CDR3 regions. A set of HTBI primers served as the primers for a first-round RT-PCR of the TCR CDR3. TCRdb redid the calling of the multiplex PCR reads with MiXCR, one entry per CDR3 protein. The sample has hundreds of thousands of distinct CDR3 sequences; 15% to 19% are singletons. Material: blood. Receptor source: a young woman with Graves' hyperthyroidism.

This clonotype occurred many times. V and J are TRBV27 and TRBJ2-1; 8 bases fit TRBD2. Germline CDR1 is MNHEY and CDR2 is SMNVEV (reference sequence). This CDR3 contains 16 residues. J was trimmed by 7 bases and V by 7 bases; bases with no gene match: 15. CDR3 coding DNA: TGTGCCAGCAAAGTAAGCGGGAGCCTCTTTAGGAATGAGCAGTTCTTC. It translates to CASKVSGSLFRNEQFF.

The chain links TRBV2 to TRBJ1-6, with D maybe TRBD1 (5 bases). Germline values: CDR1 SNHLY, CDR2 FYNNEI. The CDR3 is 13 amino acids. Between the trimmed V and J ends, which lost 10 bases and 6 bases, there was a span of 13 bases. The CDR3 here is CATLRESNSPLHF. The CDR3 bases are TGTGCCACCCTCAGGGAAAGTAATTCACCCCTCCACTTT. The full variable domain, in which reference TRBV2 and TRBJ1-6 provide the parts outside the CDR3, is EPEVTQTPSHQVTQMGQEVILRCVPISNHLYFYWYRQILGQKVEFLVSFYNNEISEKSEIFDDQFSVERPDGSNFTLKIRSTKLEDSAMYFCATLRESNSPLHFGNGTRLTVT.

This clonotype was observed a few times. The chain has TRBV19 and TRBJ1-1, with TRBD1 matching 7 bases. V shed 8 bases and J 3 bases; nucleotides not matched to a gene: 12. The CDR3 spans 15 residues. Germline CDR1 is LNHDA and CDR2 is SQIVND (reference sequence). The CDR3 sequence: CASSKGQVGDTEAFF. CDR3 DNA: TGTGCCAGTTCAAAAGGACAGGTAGGGGACACTGAAGCTTTCTTT. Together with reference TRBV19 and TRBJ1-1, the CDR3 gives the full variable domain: DGGITQSPKYLFRKEGQNVTLSCEQNLNHDAMYWYRQDPGQGLRLIYYSQIVNDFQKGDIAEGYSVSREKKESFPLTVTSAQKNPTAFYLCASSKGQVGDTEAFFGQGTRLTVV.

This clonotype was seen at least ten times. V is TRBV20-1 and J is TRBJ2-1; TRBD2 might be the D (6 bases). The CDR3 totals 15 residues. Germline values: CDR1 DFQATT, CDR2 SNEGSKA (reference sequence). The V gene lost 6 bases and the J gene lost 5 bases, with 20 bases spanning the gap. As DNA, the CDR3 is TGCAGTGCCGAAGTCTGGGGAGGACGCAACAATGAGCAGTTCTTC. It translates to CSAEVWGGRNNEQFF.

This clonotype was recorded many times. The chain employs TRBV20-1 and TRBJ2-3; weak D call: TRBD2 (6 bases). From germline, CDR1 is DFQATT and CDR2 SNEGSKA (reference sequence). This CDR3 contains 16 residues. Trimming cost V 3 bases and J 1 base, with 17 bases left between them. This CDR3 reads CSARTCWRGRTDTQYF. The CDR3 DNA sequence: TGCAGTGCTAGGACTTGTTGGAGGGGACGCACAGATACGCAGTATTTT.

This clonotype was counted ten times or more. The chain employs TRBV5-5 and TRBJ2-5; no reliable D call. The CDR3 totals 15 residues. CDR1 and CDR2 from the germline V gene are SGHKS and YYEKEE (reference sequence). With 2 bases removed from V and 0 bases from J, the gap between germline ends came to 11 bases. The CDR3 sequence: CASSFRSVNQETQYF. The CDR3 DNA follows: TGTGCCAGCAGCTTCCGCAGCGTCAACCAAGAGACCCAGTACTTC.

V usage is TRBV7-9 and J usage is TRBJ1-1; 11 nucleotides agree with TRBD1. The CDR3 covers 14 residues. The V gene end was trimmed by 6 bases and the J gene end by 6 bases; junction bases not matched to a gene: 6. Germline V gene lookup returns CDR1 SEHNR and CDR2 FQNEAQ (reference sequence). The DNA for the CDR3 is TGTGCCAGCAGGTTGGGACAGGGGGTCGCTGAAGCTTTCTTT. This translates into CASRLGQGVAEAFF.

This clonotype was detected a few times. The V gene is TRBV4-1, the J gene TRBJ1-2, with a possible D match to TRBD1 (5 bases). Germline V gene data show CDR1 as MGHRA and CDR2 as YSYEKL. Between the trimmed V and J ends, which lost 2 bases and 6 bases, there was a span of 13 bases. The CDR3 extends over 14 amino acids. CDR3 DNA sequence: TGCGCCAGCAGCCAATATTTCCGGGGGAATGGCTACACCTTC. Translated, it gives CASSQYFRGNGYTF.

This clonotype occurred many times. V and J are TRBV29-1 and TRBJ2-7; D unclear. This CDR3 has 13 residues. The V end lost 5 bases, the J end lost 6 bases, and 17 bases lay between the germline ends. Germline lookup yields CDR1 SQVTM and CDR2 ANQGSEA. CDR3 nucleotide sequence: TGCAGCGTTTCGAAGGCGGCGGCAGGCGAGCAGTACTTC. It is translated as CSVSKAAAGEQYF.

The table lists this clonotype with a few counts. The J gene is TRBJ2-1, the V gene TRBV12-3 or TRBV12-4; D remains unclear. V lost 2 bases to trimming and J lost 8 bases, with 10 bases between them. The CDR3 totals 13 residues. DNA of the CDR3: TGTGCCAGCAGTTTAAGTGGTACCGATGAGCAGTTCTTC. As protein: CASSLSGTDEQFF.

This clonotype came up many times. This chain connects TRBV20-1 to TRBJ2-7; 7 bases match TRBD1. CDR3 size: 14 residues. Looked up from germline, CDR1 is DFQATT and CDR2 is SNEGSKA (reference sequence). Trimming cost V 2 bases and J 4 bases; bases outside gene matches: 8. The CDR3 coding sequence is TGCAGTGCTAGAAACCTGAGACAGGGTTACGAGCAGTACTTC. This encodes CSARNLRQGYEQYF.

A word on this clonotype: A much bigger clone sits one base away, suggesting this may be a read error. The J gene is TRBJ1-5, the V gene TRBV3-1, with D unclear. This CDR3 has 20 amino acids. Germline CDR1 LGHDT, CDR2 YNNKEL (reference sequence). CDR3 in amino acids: CAGSQDYEDPKIYSNQPQHF. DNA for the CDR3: TGTGCCGGCAGCCAAGATTACGAGGACCCGAAAATATATAGCAATCAGCCCCAGCATTTT.

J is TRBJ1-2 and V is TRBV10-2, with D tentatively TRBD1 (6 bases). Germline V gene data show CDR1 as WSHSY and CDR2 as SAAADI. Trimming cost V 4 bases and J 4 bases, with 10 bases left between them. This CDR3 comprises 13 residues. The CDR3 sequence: CASSGTGPYGYTF. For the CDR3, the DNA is TGCGCCAGCAGTGGAACAGGGCCCTATGGCTACACCTTC.

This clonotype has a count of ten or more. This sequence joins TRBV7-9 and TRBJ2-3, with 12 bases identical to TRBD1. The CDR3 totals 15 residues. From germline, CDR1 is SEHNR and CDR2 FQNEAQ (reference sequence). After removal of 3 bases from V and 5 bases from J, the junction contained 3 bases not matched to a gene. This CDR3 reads CASSLGQGAKDTQYF. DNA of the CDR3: TGTGCCAGCAGCTTGGGACAGGGGGCTAAAGATACGCAGTATTTT.

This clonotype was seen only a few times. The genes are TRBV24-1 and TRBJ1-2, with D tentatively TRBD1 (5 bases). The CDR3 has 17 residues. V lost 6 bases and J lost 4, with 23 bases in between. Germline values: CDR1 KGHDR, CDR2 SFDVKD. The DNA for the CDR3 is TGTGCCACCAGTCCCCGGCAGGGTCCCGACCTCTTCTATGGCTACACCTTC. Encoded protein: CATSPRQGPDLFYGYTF.